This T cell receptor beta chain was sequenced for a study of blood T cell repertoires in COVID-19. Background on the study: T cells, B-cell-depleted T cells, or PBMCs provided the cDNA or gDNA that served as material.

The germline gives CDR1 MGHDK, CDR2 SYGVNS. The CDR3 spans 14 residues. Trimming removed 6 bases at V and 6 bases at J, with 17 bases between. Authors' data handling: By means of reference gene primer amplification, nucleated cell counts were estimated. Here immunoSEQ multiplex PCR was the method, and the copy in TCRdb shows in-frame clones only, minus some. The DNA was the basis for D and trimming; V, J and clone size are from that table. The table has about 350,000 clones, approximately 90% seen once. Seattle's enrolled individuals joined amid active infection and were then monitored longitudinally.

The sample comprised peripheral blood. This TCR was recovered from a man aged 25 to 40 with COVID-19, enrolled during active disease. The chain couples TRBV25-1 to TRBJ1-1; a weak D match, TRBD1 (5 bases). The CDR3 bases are TGTGCCAGCAGGCCGGGGGGTCTGGTCGCTGAAGCTTTCTTT. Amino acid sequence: CASRPGGLVAEAFF. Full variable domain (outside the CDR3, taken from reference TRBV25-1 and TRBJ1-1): EADIYQTPRYLVIGTGKKITLECSQTMGHDKMYWYQQDPGMELHLIHYSYGVNSTEKGDLSSESTVSRIRTEHFPLTLESARPSHTSQYLCASRPGGLVAEAFFGQGTRLTVV.